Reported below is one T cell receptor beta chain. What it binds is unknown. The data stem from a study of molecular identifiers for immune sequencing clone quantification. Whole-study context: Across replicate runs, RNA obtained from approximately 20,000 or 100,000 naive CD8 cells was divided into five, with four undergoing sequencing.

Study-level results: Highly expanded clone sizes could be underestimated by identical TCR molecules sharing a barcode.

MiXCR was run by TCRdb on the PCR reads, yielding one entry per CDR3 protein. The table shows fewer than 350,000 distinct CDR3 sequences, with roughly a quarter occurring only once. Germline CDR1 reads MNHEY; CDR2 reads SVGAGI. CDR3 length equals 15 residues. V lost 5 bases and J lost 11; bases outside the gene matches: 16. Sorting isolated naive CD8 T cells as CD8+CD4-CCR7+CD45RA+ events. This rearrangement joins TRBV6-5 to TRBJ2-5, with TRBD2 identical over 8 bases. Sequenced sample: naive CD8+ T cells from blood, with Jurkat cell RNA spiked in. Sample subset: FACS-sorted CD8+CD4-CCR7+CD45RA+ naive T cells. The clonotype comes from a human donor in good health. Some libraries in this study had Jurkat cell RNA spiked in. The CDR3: CASSIGTSAYNEQYF. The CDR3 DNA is TGTGCCAGCAGTATCGGGACTAGTGCCTACAATGAGCAGTACTTC.